Here is one T cell receptor beta chain with its context. The data are from a study of Ad26.COV2.S vaccination and SARS-CoV-2 variants. Study details: In the COV1001 trial, the donor was in the Ad26.COV2.S arm.

Unmatched junction bases numbered 7, after V lost 0 bases and J lost 4 bases. CDR3 length: 16 residues. The germline gives CDR1 LGHNA, CDR2 YSLEER. Assay used: immunoSEQ multiplex PCR; TCRdb lists only in-frame clones, some missing. The sample gives roughly 380,000 clones, roughly 84% of which show up once; around 3.5% is in the top ten. Treatment indicated: roughly 18 received Ad26.COV2.S at low or high dose, single or two shots; about 5 received placebo; per-sample allocation not given. Each sample was drawn 63 days after the first injection (of vaccine or placebo). The source material was peripheral blood, sampled in a trial of Ad26.COV2.S vaccine versus placebo. The receptor was isolated from a person aged 18-65 years who received the Ad26.COV2.S COVID-19 vaccine or a placebo. The gene calls are TRBV4-3 and TRBJ1-2; TRBD1 matches 8 bases. The CDR3 reads CASSQEGRGPLYGYTF. The CDR3 coding sequence is TGCGCCAGCAGCCAAGAGGGCAGGGGGCCCCTCTATGGCTACACCTTC.